These 8 T cell receptor beta chains originate from one sample sequenced in a study of CD8 T cells in Susac syndrome. It was with random hexamers that roughly 0.45 to 1 ug RNA was reverse transcribed. TCRdb passed the immunoSEQ multiplex PCR reads through MiXCR, listing each CDR3 protein once. Here the sample spans about 120,000 distinct CDR3 sequences, roughly 94% being singletons. Material: CD4+ T cells from PBMCs. The receptors were sampled from a human donor with multiple sclerosis.

V gene TRBV6-5 combines with J gene TRBJ2-7; no clear D gene. V lost 0 bases and J 0 bases, leaving 9 bases between the germline ends. Per germline, CDR1 MNHEY and CDR2 SVGAGI. The CDR3 runs 15 residues. CDR3 DNA: TGTGCCAGCAGTTACTCAAGGGTAGACTCCTACGAGCAGTACTTC. Translating it yields CASSYSRVDSYEQYF.

This chain links TRBV7-9 with TRBJ1-5; D remains unclear. The V end lost 3 bases, the J end lost 5 bases, and 8 bases lay between the germline ends. The CDR3 is 13 amino acids. Germline V gene sequence: CDR1 SEHNR, CDR2 FQNEAQ (reference sequence). CDR3 DNA: TGTGCCAGCAGCTTCACTGAGGATCAGCCCCAGCATTTT. Its translation: CASSFTEDQPQHF.

This clonotype has only one observation. The chain joins TRBV7-8 to TRBJ2-6; a weak D match, TRBD2 (6 bases). V was clipped by 2 bases and J by 0 bases, with 14 bases between them. The germline CDR1 and CDR2 sequences are SGHVS and FQNEAQ. CDR3 size: 18 residues. The chain's CDR3 is CASSLIVMGGSGANVLTF. The CDR3 nucleotides read TGTGCCAGCAGCTTAATCGTTATGGGGGGCTCTGGGGCCAACGTCCTGACTTTC.

The rearrangement joins TRBV5-1 to TRBJ2-5, with 7 nucleotides matching TRBD1. The V and J ends lost 4 bases and 4 bases, in that order; junction bases with no gene match: 13. Germline V gene lookup returns CDR1 SGHRS and CDR2 YFSETQ. The CDR3 runs 16 residues. The CDR3 region has the DNA TGCGCCAGCAGCCCCGATTCATCGACAGGGAGAGAGACCCAGTACTTC. This gives the protein CASSPDSSTGRETQYF.

The CDR3 region is CASSLAGSYGYTF. CDR3 DNA sequence: TGTGCCAGCAGCTTAGCCGGGAGCTATGGCTACACCTTC. This sequence joins TRBV7-9 and TRBJ1-2, with D unclear. Trimming cost V 0 bases and J 4 bases, with 6 bases left between them. Germline V gene lookup returns CDR1 SEHNR and CDR2 FQNEAQ (reference sequence). The CDR3 is 13 amino acids.

This sequence joins TRBV7-2 and TRBJ2-2; tentative D call: TRBD2 (5 bases). In germline, CDR1 is SGHTA, CDR2 FQGNSA. The CDR3 length is 15 residues. With 1 base removed from V and 9 bases from J, the gap between germline ends came to 15 bases. The CDR3 DNA sequence: TGTGCCAGCAGCTTAGGTCCTAGCATTGGCAGGGAGCTGTTTTTT. Its protein is CASSLGPSIGRELFF.

This sequence joins TRBV2 and TRBJ2-5; TRBD2 agrees at 15 bases. CDR3 size: 17 residues. Germline V lookup: CDR1 SNHLY, CDR2 FYNNEI. The junction had 8 bases not matched to a gene; V was cut back by 9 bases and J by 0 bases. In nucleotides, the CDR3 is TGTGCCAGGATACCGGGACTAGCGGGAGGAAACCAAGAGACCCAGTACTTC. Translating gives CARIPGLAGGNQETQYF.

This sequence joins TRBV5-1 and TRBJ2-1; no clear D. The CDR3 consists of 15 residues. CDR1 and CDR2 from the germline V gene are SGHRS and YFSETQ. The V gene lost 3 bases and the J gene lost 7 bases, with 17 bases spanning the gap. CDR3 sequence reads: CASSWTVSAGNEQFF. CDR3 in DNA: TGCGCCAGCAGCTGGACCGTCTCGGCCGGGAATGAGCAGTTCTTC.